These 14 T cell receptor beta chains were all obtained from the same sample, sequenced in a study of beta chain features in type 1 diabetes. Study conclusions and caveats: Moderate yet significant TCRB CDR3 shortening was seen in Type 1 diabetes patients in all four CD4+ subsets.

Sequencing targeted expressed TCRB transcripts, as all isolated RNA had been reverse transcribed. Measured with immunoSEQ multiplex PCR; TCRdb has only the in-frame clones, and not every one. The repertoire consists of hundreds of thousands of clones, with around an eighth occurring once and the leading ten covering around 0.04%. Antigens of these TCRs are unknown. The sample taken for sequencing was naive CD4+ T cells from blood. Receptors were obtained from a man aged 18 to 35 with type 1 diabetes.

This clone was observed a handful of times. The CDR3 DNA sequence: TGTGCCAGCAGCCGAGCCGGACAGGTATACAATGAGCAGTTCTTC. It specifies CASSRAGQVYNEQFF. The chain couples TRBV27 to TRBJ2-1, with 7 bases matching TRBD1. The CDR3 totals 15 residues. Germline V gene lookup returns CDR1 MNHEY and CDR2 SMNVEV (reference sequence). V was clipped by 6 bases and J by 4 bases; unmatched bases: 9.

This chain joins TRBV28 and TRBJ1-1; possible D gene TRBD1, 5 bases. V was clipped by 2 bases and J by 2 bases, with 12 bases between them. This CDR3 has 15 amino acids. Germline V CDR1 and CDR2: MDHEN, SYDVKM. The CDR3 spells CASSLSGGYNTEAFF. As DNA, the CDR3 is TGTGCCAGCAGTTTAAGTGGGGGTTATAACACTGAAGCTTTCTTT.

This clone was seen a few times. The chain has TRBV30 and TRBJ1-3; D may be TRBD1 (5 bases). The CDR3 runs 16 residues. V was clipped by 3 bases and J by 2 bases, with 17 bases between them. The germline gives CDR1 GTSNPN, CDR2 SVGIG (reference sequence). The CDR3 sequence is CAWSAGARLAGNTIYF. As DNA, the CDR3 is TGTGCCTGGAGCGCCGGGGCTAGGCTGGCTGGAAACACCATATATTTT.

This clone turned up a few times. CDR3 amino acids: CAWTGGGQGEYISSLDKFF. CDR3 bases: TGTGCCTGGACCGGAGGGGGACAGGGTGAATATATCTCGTCTTTGGATAAGTTCTTC. V is TRBV30 and J is TRBJ2-1, with 9 bases that match TRBD1. Germline loops: CDR1 GTSNPN, CDR2 SVGIG (reference sequence). Trimming took 4 bases from V and 14 from J; bases not matched to a gene: 30. The CDR3 is made up of 19 amino acids.

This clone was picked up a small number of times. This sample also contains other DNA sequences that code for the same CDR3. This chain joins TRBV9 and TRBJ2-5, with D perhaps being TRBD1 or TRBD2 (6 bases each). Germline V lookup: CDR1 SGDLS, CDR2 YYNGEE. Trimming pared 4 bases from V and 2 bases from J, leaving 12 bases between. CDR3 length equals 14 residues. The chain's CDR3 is CASSPRGLQETQYF. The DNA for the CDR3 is TGTGCCAGCAGCCCCCGGGGGCTACAAGAGACCCAGTACTTC.

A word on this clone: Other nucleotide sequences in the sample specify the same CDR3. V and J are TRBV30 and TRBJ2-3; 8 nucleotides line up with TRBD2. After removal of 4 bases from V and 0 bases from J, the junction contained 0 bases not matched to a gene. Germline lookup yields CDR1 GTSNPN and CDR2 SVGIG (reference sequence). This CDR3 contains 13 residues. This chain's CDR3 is CAWTSGSTDTQYF. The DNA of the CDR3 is TGTGCCTGGACTAGCGGGAGCACAGATACGCAGTATTTT.

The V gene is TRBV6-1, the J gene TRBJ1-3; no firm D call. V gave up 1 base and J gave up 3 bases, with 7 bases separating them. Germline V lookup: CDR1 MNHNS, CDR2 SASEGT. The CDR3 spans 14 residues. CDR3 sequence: CASSEGGSGNTIYF. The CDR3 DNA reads TGTGCCAGCAGTGAAGGTGGAAGTGGAAACACCATATATTTT.

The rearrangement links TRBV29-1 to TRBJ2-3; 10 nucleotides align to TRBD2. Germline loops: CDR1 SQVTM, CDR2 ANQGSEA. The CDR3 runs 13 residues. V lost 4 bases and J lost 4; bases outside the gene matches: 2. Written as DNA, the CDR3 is TGCAGCGTTGTAGCGGGGGGTTCAGATACGCAGTATTTT. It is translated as CSVVAGGSDTQYF.

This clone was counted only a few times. The CDR3 region has the DNA TGTGCCAGCAGTGCCGGGACAGCCATGGGGGAGCAGTACTTC. As protein: CASSAGTAMGEQYF. This chain joins TRBV25-1 and TRBJ2-7; 7 bases are a match to TRBD1. Germline V gene data show CDR1 as MGHDK and CDR2 as SYGVNS. The CDR3 is 14 amino acids. V dropped 4 bases and J dropped 7; count of bases not matched to a gene: 10.

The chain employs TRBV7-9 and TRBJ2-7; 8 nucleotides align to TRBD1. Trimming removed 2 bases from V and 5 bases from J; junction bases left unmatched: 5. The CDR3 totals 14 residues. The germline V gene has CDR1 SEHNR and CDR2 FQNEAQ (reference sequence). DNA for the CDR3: TGTGCCAGCAGCTTATTCGACAGGGGTAACGAGCAGTACTTC. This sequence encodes CASSLFDRGNEQYF.

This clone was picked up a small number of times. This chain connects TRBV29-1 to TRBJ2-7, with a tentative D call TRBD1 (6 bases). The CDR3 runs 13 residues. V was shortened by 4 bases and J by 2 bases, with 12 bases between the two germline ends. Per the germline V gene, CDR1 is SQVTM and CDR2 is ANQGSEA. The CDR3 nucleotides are TGCAGCGTTGGGACAGATCCGACCTACGAGCAGTACTTC. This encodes CSVGTDPTYEQYF.

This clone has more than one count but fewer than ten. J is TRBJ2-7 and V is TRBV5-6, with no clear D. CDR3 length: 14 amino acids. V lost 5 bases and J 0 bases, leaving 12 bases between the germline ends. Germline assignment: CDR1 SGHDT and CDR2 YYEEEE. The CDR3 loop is CASSIRLSSYEQYF. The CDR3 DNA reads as TGTGCCAGCAGTATACGGCTGAGCTCCTACGAGCAGTACTTC. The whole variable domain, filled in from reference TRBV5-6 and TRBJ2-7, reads DAGVTQSPTHLIKTRGQQVTLRCSPKSGHDTVSWYQQALGQGPQFIFQYYEEEERQRGNFPDRFSGHQFPNYSSELNVNALLLGDSALYLCASSIRLSSYEQYFGPGTRLTVT.

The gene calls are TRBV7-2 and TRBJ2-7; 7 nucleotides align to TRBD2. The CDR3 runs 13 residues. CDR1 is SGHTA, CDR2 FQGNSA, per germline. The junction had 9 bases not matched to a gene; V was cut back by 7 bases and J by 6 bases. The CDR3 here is CASTGRTGGEQYF. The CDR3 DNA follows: TGTGCCAGCACCGGGAGAACGGGGGGCGAGCAGTACTTC.

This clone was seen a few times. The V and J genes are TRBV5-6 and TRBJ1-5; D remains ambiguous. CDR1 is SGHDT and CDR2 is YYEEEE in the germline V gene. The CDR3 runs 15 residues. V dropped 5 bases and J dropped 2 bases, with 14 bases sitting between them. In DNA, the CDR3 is TGTGCCAGCAGTCGCCAGACCCTCCGCAATCAGCCCCAGCATTTT. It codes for CASSRQTLRNQPQHF.